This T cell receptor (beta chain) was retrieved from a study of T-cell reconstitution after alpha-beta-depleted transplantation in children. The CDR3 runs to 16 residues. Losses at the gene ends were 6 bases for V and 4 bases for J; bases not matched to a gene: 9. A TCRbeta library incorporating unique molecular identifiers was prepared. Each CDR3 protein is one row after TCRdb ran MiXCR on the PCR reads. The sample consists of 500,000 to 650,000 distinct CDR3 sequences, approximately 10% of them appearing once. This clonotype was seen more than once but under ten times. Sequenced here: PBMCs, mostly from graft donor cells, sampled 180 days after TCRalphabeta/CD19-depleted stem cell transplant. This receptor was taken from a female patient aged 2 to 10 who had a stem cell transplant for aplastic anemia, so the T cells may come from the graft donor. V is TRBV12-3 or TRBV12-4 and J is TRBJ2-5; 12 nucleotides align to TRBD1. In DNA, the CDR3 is TGTGCCAGCAGCCCCGGGGGGACAGGGGGCCGAGAGACCCAGTACTTC. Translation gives CASSPGGTGGRETQYF.